These T cell receptor beta chains were read from a single sample in a study of blood T cell repertoires in COVID-19. Here immunoSEQ multiplex PCR was the method, and the copy in TCRdb shows in-frame clones only, minus some. The sample records 30,000 to 35,000 clones, around 73% being singletons. Sequencing used peripheral blood. The receptors originated from an older woman with acute or convalescent COVID-19. CDR3s include the opening cysteine and the closing phenylalanine or tryptophan. The D gene is left open where the match is weak. The size field is filled for only some rows; it gives once, few, many or a size class.

J gene	D gene	clone size	V gene	CDR3 protein	CDR3 DNA
TRBJ1-1	NA	NA	TRBV30	CAWSAQADTEAFF	TGTGCCTGGAGTGCACAGGCGGACACTGAAGCTTTCTTT
TRBJ2-2	NA	NA	TRBV15	CATSRDGTTGELFF	TGTGCCACCAGCAGAGACGGGACAACCGGGGAGCTGTTTTTT
TRBJ1-1	NA	NA	TRBV19	CASSFGRGNTEAFF	TGTGCCAGTAGTTTTGGCAGGGGGAACACTGAAGCTTTCTTT
TRBJ1-1	NA	NA	TRBV10-3	CAISEANRNTEAFF	TGTGCCATCAGTGAGGCGAACAGGAACACTGAAGCTTTCTTT
TRBJ2-7	NA	NA	TRBV7-2	CASSSKGHTSSYEQYF	TGTGCCAGCAGCTCGAAGGGACACACGAGCTCCTACGAGCAGTACTTC
TRBJ1-5	TRBD1	few	TRBV14	CASGGTGGLSQPQHF	TGTGCCAGCGGAGGCACAGGGGGTCTAAGTCAGCCCCAGCATTTT
TRBJ2-2	TRBD1	once	TRBV18	CASSPTGQGELFF	TGTGCCAGCTCACCAACGGGACAGGGGGAGCTGTTTTTT
TRBJ2-3	TRBD1	NA	TRBV7-3	CASSLGQGSTDTQYF	TGTGCCAGCAGTCTTGGACAGGGAAGCACAGATACGCAGTATTTT
TRBJ2-2	NA	NA	TRBV27	CASRTGSWTGELFF	TGTGCCAGCCGTACAGGGTCGTGGACCGGGGAGCTGTTTTTT
TRBJ2-1	TRBD2	NA	TRBV7-9	CASSPGGYKQFF	TGTGCCAGCAGCCCCGGGGGGTATAAGCAGTTCTTC
TRBJ2-2	TRBD2	medium-sized	TRBV4-1	CASTSGNIGELFF	TGCGCCAGCACTAGCGGAAACATCGGGGAGCTGTTTTTT
TRBJ2-5	NA	NA	TRBV12-3/TRBV12-4	CASSRGDQETQYF	TGTGCCAGCTCACGGGGAGACCAAGAGACCCAGTACTTC
TRBJ1-1	NA	once	TRBV5-5	CASSFWGDTEAFF	TGTGCCAGCAGCTTTTGGGGGGATACTGAAGCTTTCTTT
TRBJ1-4	NA	NA	TRBV6-5	CASGPGQLNEKLFF	TGTGCCAGCGGGCCCGGACAGTTAAATGAAAAACTGTTTTTT
TRBJ1-6	NA	NA	TRBV4-1	CASSQDFVAHSPLHF	TGCGCCAGCAGCCAAGATTTTGTAGCTCATTCACCCCTCCACTTT
TRBJ2-3	TRBD2	NA	TRBV18	CASSPASGGITDTQYF	TGTGCCAGCTCACCAGCTAGCGGGGGGATCACAGATACGCAGTATTTT
TRBJ1-5	NA	NA	TRBV10-3	CAISGQSNQPQHF	TGTGCCATCAGTGGACAGTCTAATCAGCCCCAGCATTTT
TRBJ2-1	NA	few	TRBV19	CASSIVGGKNEQFF	TGTGCCAGTAGTATTGTGGGGGGTAAAAATGAGCAGTTCTTC
TRBJ2-1	NA	NA	TRBV7-7	CASSFTFGGDNEQFF	TGTGCCAGCAGCTTCACCTTCGGAGGAGACAATGAGCAGTTCTTC
TRBJ2-7	NA	NA	TRBV2	CASSEAGTTYEQYF	TGTGCCAGCAGTGAAGCGGGCACAACTTACGAGCAGTACTTC
TRBJ2-3	TRBD1	NA	TRBV7-8	CASSSPILGQGIDTQYF	TGTGCCAGCAGCTCCCCCATCTTGGGACAGGGGATAGATACGCAGTATTTT
TRBJ1-1	TRBD1	NA	TRBV2	CASSEWGQPMNTEAFF	TGTGCCAGCAGTGAATGGGGACAGCCTATGAACACTGAAGCTTTCTTT
TRBJ1-2	TRBD1	NA	TRBV27	CASSRDRDGYTF	TGTGCCAGCAGTCGGGACAGGGATGGCTACACCTTC
TRBJ1-1	NA	NA	TRBV5-1	CASSLAGASNTEAFF	TGCGCCAGCAGCTTGGCAGGGGCGTCGAACACTGAAGCTTTCTTT
TRBJ2-1	TRBD2	NA	TRBV5-4	CASSLGLAGGISYNEQFF	TGTGCCAGCAGCTTGGGACTAGCGGGGGGCATATCCTACAATGAGCAGTTCTTC
TRBJ2-3	NA	NA	TRBV7-6	CASSFAGDPGTDTQYF	TGTGCCAGCAGCTTCGCTGGAGACCCAGGCACAGATACGCAGTATTTT
TRBJ1-6	TRBD1	NA	TRBV27	CASSLLGQGYSPLHF	TGTGCCAGCAGTTTACTTGGACAGGGGTACTCACCCCTCCACTTT
TRBJ1-1	NA	once	TRBV2	CASSPRVLSDTEAFF	TGTGCCAGCAGTCCCAGGGTACTGTCGGACACTGAAGCTTTCTTT
TRBJ2-7	NA	once	TRBV18	CASSPQLDNFYEQYF	TGTGCCAGCTCACCACAGTTAGACAACTTTTACGAGCAGTACTTC
TRBJ1-5	NA	NA	TRBV6-1	CASSEARQPQHF	TGTGCCAGCAGTGAAGCGCGGCAGCCCCAGCATTTT
TRBJ1-2	NA	NA	TRBV28	CASTPGFYGYTF	TGTGCCAGCACCCCGGGGTTCTATGGCTACACCTTC
TRBJ2-2	NA	NA	TRBV11-3	CASSFDRNTGELFF	TGTGCCAGCAGCTTTGACAGAAACACCGGGGAGCTGTTTTTT
TRBJ2-1	TRBD2	once	TRBV5-1	CASIPTSGADVTEQFF	TGCGCCAGTATACCGACTAGCGGGGCCGATGTTACTGAGCAGTTCTTC
TRBJ1-1	NA	NA	TRBV5-4	CASSFSQGSGTEAFF	TGTGCCAGCAGCTTCTCCCAGGGAAGTGGGACTGAAGCTTTCTTT
TRBJ2-5	TRBD2	NA	TRBV6-6	CASSPLLGLAGGTTWYQETQYF	TGTGCCAGCAGTCCGCTATTGGGACTAGCGGGGGGAACAACCTGGTACCAAGAGACCCAGTACTTC
TRBJ2-3	NA	once	TRBV19	CASRPTVGSTDTQYF	TGTGCCAGTAGACCGACAGTTGGGTCGACAGATACGCAGTATTTT
TRBJ1-6	NA	NA	TRBV27	CASSLSNVVMSPLHF	TGTGCCAGCAGTTTATCTAACGTAGTAATGTCACCCCTCCACTTT
TRBJ1-1	NA	few	TRBV12-5	CASGLVQNTEAFF	TGTGCTAGTGGTTTGGTACAGAACACTGAAGCTTTCTTT
TRBJ1-5	TRBD1	NA	TRBV6-6	CASSSPDRGLDQPQHF	TGTGCCAGCAGTTCCCCGGACAGGGGGTTAGATCAGCCCCAGCATTTT
TRBJ1-2	NA	NA	TRBV6-5	CASSYNRDNYGYTF	TGTGCCAGCAGTTACAACAGGGATAACTATGGCTACACCTTC
TRBJ1-5	NA	NA	TRBV5-6	CASSYQGSSNQPQHF	TGTGCCAGCAGCTATCAGGGTAGTAGCAATCAGCCCCAGCATTTT
TRBJ1-6	TRBD1	few	TRBV28	CASSLDRVDSPLHF	TGTGCCAGCAGTCTGGACAGGGTTGATTCACCCCTCCACTTT
TRBJ2-7	TRBD1	once	TRBV5-4	CASSFPGTGGVDEQYF	TGTGCCAGCAGCTTTCCTGGGACAGGGGGCGTTGACGAGCAGTACTTC
TRBJ2-1	TRBD1	NA	TRBV11-2	CASRRTGQVYNEQFF	TGTGCCAGCAGACGTACGGGACAGGTATACAATGAGCAGTTCTTC
TRBJ1-3	NA	NA	TRBV19	CASSMGQASGNTIYF	TGTGCCAGTAGTATGGGTCAGGCCTCTGGAAACACCATATATTTT
TRBJ1-4	TRBD1	NA	TRBV24-1	CATSDGTGGEKLFF	TGTGCCACCAGTGACGGGACAGGGGGGGAAAAACTGTTTTTT
TRBJ1-2	NA	NA	TRBV10-3	CAISEQSGERGNYGYTF	TGTGCCATCAGTGAGCAGTCAGGGGAAAGGGGTAACTATGGCTACACCTTC
TRBJ2-3	NA	NA	TRBV6-2/TRBV6-3	CASSQLVNTFTDTQYF	TGTGCCAGCAGTCAGCTAGTGAATACCTTCACAGATACGCAGTATTTT
TRBJ2-2	TRBD1	NA	TRBV2	CASTGQGDAGELFF	TGTGCCAGCACCGGACAGGGGGATGCCGGGGAGCTGTTTTTT
TRBJ1-2	NA	NA	TRBV6-5	CASSYSGGNYGYTF	TGTGCCAGCAGTTACTCGGGGGGGAACTATGGCTACACCTTC
TRBJ1-1	NA	NA	TRBV10-3	CAINIRVRTEAFF	TGTGCCATCAATATCAGGGTAAGGACTGAAGCTTTCTTT
TRBJ2-5	TRBD1	NA	TRBV6-5	CASSLRDRSQETQYF	TGTGCCAGCAGTCTTAGGGACAGGTCCCAAGAGACCCAGTACTTC
TRBJ1-2	NA	NA	TRBV5-5	CASSLAADPNYGYTF	TGTGCCAGCAGCTTGGCGGCGGATCCTAACTATGGCTACACCTTC
TRBJ1-2	NA	few	TRBV29-1	CSVGSQAFYTF	TGCAGCGTTGGTTCTCAGGCCTTCTACACCTTC
TRBJ2-7	TRBD2	few	TRBV5-6	CASSFSPPLAGEQYF	TGTGCCAGCAGCTTTTCCCCGCCCTTAGCGGGGGAGCAGTACTTC